This TCR beta chain appears in the sequencing data of a study of shared clonotypes between healthy human individuals. The V and J ends lost 3 bases and 5 bases, in that order; junction bases with no gene match: 14. CDR1 and CDR2 (germline): GTSNPN, SVGIG (reference sequence). The CDR3 covers 17 residues. For unsorted samples, genomic DNA was extracted from around 86 million PBMCs. The authors' processing: ImmunoSEQ only sent back junction sequences with no quality scores, so filtering was done differently. The protocol was immunoSEQ multiplex PCR, while the TCRdb copy is restricted to in-frame clones and leaves out a portion. Clonal size and the V and J genes are those of that table, whereas D and trimming came from the DNA. The table has around 530,000 clones, around 77% seen once.

The chain recombines TRBV30 with TRBJ2-2; 8 nucleotides line up with TRBD2. Sequencing was carried out using PBMCs. This receptor was identified in a woman aged 35 to 49 in good health. Some clones in this sample may be carry-over from other donors' samples. Here the CDR3 DNA reads TGTGCCTGGAGCTCCCGAAGCGGGAGAGTAGGGACCGGGGAGCTGTTTTTT. Protein product: CAWSSRSGRVGTGELFF.